The present T cell receptor (beta chain) was sequenced within a study of CD8+ T cells in alopecia areata. The germline V gene has CDR1 SNHLY and CDR2 FYNNEI. This CDR3 spans 12 amino acids. Trimming left V 8 bases short and J 2 bases short, with 10 bases between. As the sequencing template, cDNA was produced by extracting RNA and reverse transcribing it. Produced via immunoSEQ multiplex PCR; TCRdb's table is partial and in-frame only. Seen here are 200,000 to 250,000 clones, about 40% observed once, and the top ten hold approximately 2.9%. Treatment defined: oral pan-JAK inhibitor, 5-10 mg twice daily.

The source material was CD4+ T cells sorted from blood, sampled at approximately week 36, from a patient treated with tofacitinib. The sequence was collected from a human donor with alopecia areata. The chain carries TRBV2 and TRBJ2-7; D is unclear. The CDR3 bases are TGTGCCAGCTGCGACCCTCCCTACGAGCAGTACTTC. This translates into CASCDPPYEQYF.